These 21 T cell receptor beta chains originate from one sample sequenced in a study of T cell responses to AZD1222 COVID-19 vaccine. The assay was immunoSEQ multiplex PCR, and TCRdb's table has in-frame clones only and misses some. The data contain around 140,000 clones, 85% to 90% of them singletons. This specimen consisted of peripheral blood, obtained on day 0 of AZD1222 vaccination. The receptor source for this set is an adult in good health.

This clone was observed a handful of times. The gene calls are TRBV19 and TRBJ2-1; D may be TRBD1 (5 bases). Trimming removed 9 bases from V and 7 bases from J, with 10 bases in between. This CDR3 has 11 amino acids. Germline loops: CDR1 LNHDA, CDR2 SQIVND (reference sequence). The CDR3 DNA follows: TGTGCCAGCAGGGTTCTGAATGAGCAGTTCTTC. Protein product: CASRVLNEQFF. Drawing the rest from reference TRBV19 and TRBJ2-1, the complete variable domain is DGGITQSPKYLFRKEGQNVTLSCEQNLNHDAMYWYRQDPGQGLRLIYYSQIVNDFQKGDIAEGYSVSREKKESFPLTVTSAQKNPTAFYLCASRVLNEQFFGPGTRLTVL.

The rearrangement joins TRBV16 to TRBJ1-6; D is uncertain. This CDR3 spans 12 amino acids. V was trimmed by 0 bases and J by 9 bases, leaving 3 bases between them. Germline CDR1 and CDR2: KGHSY and FQNENV. The CDR3 DNA reads TGTGCCAGCAGCCAATCGGGTTCACCCCTCCACTTT. This codes for CASSQSGSPLHF. Combining the CDR3 with reference TRBV16 and TRBJ1-6 gives the whole variable domain GEEVAQTPKHLVRGEGQKAKLYCAPIKGHSYVFWYQQVLKNEFKFLISFQNENVFDETGMPKERFSAKCLPNSPCSLEIQATKLEDSAVYFCASSQSGSPLHFGNGTRLTVT.

The chain is built from TRBV2 and TRBJ1-4; TRBD1 is a possible D gene (6 bases). Trimming left V 1 base short and J 11 bases short, with 11 bases between. The length of the CDR3 is 13 residues. Per the germline V gene, CDR1 is SNHLY and CDR2 is FYNNEI. The CDR3 region has the DNA TGTGCCAGCAGTGAAGAAGTAACAGGGAAACTGTTTTTT. The encoded protein is CASSEEVTGKLFF.

The gene calls are TRBV24-1 and TRBJ2-1, with a possible D match to TRBD2 (6 bases). V was cut by 3 bases and J by 5 bases, with 13 bases left in between. Germline loops: CDR1 KGHDR, CDR2 SFDVKD. This CDR3 has 15 residues. This CDR3 is CATSDPSGSHNEQFF. The CDR3 nucleotides are TGTGCCACCAGTGATCCAAGCGGGTCCCACAATGAGCAGTTCTTC.

The chain combines TRBV30 with TRBJ1-4; D may be TRBD1 (6 bases). Germline CDR1 and CDR2: GTSNPN and SVGIG (reference sequence). The V end was cut by 0 bases, the J end by 8 bases, with 10 bases between. This CDR3 is 13 amino acids long. CDR3 sequence reads: CAWSVRGREKLFF. The CDR3 bases are TGTGCCTGGAGTGTCAGGGGTAGGGAAAAACTGTTTTTT. The full variable domain, completed using reference TRBV30 and TRBJ1-4, is SQTIHQWPATLVQPVGSPLSLECTVEGTSNPNLYWYRQAAGRGLQLLFYSVGIGQISSEVPQNLSASRPQDRQFILSSKKLLLSDSGFYLCAWSVRGREKLFFGSGTQLSVL.

This clone was seen more than once but under ten times. The genes are TRBV10-2 and TRBJ1-3; maybe TRBD1 (6 bases). The CDR3 is made up of 14 amino acids. The germline gives CDR1 WSHSY, CDR2 SAAADI. The germline V and J ends were trimmed by 6 bases and 4 bases, with 13 bases remaining between them. CDR3 DNA: TGCGCCAGCAGCCCCAACAGGGAAGGAAACACCATATATTTT. Amino acids: CASSPNREGNTIYF.

The V gene is TRBV5-1, the J gene TRBJ2-1, with TRBD1 matching 7 bases. CDR1 is SGHRS and CDR2 is YFSETQ in the germline V gene. Unmatched junction bases numbered 9, after V lost 3 bases and J lost 6 bases. This CDR3 is built from 15 residues. In nucleotides, the CDR3 is TGCGCCAGCAGCTGGGGGACAGACCGGGGCAATGAGCAGTTCTTC. Protein: CASSWGTDRGNEQFF.

This chain connects TRBV4-1 to TRBJ1-2, with 10 bases fitting TRBD1. Germline values: CDR1 MGHRA, CDR2 YSYEKL. The V and J ends lost 1 base and 6 bases, in that order; junction bases with no gene match: 14. CDR3 length: 18 residues. CDR3 protein: CASSQVFSDRGLLDGYTF. In nucleotides, the CDR3 is TGCGCCAGCAGCCAAGTATTTAGCGACAGGGGGCTTTTAGATGGCTACACCTTC.

The chain uses TRBV6-5 and TRBJ1-2, with a weak D call TRBD1 (5 bases). Per the germline V gene, CDR1 is MNHEY and CDR2 is SVGAGI. Trimming took off 0 bases at V and 6 bases at J, with 17 bases between the two ends. This CDR3 is 16 amino acids long. CDR3 in DNA: TGTGCCAGCAGTTACTCTCCCGGACCCTGGGGCAATGGCTACACCTTC. Amino acid sequence: CASSYSPGPWGNGYTF.

The rearrangement links TRBV7-9 to TRBJ2-1; D is tentatively TRBD1 or TRBD2 (5 bases each). V shed 6 bases and J shed 5 bases, with 11 bases lying between them. The CDR3 runs 13 residues. Germline assignment: CDR1 SEHNR and CDR2 FQNEAQ (reference sequence). CDR3 sequence (DNA): TGTGCCAGCAGTGCCGGGGCCAACAATGAGCAGTTCTTC. It is translated as CASSAGANNEQFF. The full variable domain, its missing parts supplied by reference TRBV7-9 and TRBJ2-1, is DTGVSQNPRHKITKRGQNVTFRCDPISEHNRLYWYRQTLGQGPEFLTYFQNEAQLEKSRLLSDRFSAERPKGSFSTLEIQRTEQGDSAMYLCASSAGANNEQFFGPGTRLTVL.

The chain joins TRBV5-8 to TRBJ2-6; 11 bases are a match to TRBD1. There are 19 residues in the CDR3. Germline V gene data show CDR1 as SGHTS and CDR2 as YDEGEE. J lost 4 bases, V lost 2 bases, and 11 bases had no gene match. The CDR3 protein is CASSFRPGQGAMGANVLTF. Here the CDR3 DNA reads TGTGCCAGCAGCTTCCGGCCCGGACAGGGGGCGATGGGGGCCAACGTCCTGACTTTC.

The J gene is TRBJ2-1, the V gene TRBV23-1; 10 bases agree with TRBD2. TRBV23-1 is reported as an ORF; its role is uncertain. V lost 0 bases to trimming and J lost 1 base; unmatched junction nucleotides: 3. CDR3 length equals 17 residues. CDR3 DNA: TGCGCCAGCAGTCAATCTTGGACTAGCGGATCCTACAATGAGCAGTTCTTC. Amino acid sequence: CASSQSWTSGSYNEQFF.

The chain joins TRBV28 to TRBJ1-1; D unresolved. Trimming removed 3 bases at V and 10 bases at J, with 9 bases between. Germline CDR1 and CDR2: MDHEN and SYDVKM. This CDR3 comprises 11 residues. CDR3 in DNA: TGTGCCAGCAGTTTGCAGGCGAGAGCTTTCTTT. Translated: CASSLQARAFF.

V and J are TRBV18 and TRBJ1-5; possibly TRBD1 for D (5 bases). V gave up 3 bases and J gave up 4 bases, with 10 bases separating them. The CDR3 is 14 amino acids. Germline V CDR1 and CDR2: KGHSH, LQKENI. CDR3 DNA sequence: TGTGCCAGCTCACCGTCGGGGCTTAATCAGCCCCAGCATTTT. It yields the protein CASSPSGLNQPQHF.

The chain joins TRBV28 to TRBJ1-2, with D perhaps TRBD1 (5 bases). Between the trimmed V and J ends, which lost 3 bases and 8 bases, there was a span of 13 bases. Per germline, CDR1 MDHEN and CDR2 SYDVKM. The CDR3 totals 13 residues. The DNA for the CDR3 is TGTGCCAGCAGTTTTCCCGCAGGGATCGGCTACACCTTC. Translating it yields CASSFPAGIGYTF.

The chain has TRBV18 and TRBJ1-1; D gene ambiguous. CDR3 length equals 15 residues. Trimming took 10 bases from V and 0 from J, leaving 18 bases between them. Germline loops: CDR1 KGHSH, CDR2 LQKENI. The CDR3 DNA reads as TGTGCCACCTCGGGGAGAGATAGCATGAACACTGAAGCTTTCTTT. Translated, it gives CATSGRDSMNTEAFF.

V is TRBV19 and J is TRBJ2-7, with D possibly matching TRBD1 (6 bases). The V and J ends lost 5 bases and 2 bases respectively, with 19 bases between them. Germline CDR1 LNHDA, CDR2 SQIVND (reference sequence). This CDR3 has 16 amino acids. For the CDR3, the DNA is TGTGCCAGTAGTTCGGGGCCTGGACAGCCTACCTACGAGCAGTACTTC. Amino acids: CASSSGPGQPTYEQYF. The whole variable domain, filled in from reference TRBV19 and TRBJ2-7, reads DGGITQSPKYLFRKEGQNVTLSCEQNLNHDAMYWYRQDPGQGLRLIYYSQIVNDFQKGDIAEGYSVSREKKESFPLTVTSAQKNPTAFYLCASSSGPGQPTYEQYFGPGTRLTVT.

The V and J genes are TRBV4-1 and TRBJ2-1; D is possibly TRBD2 (5 bases). Germline loops: CDR1 MGHRA, CDR2 YSYEKL. The CDR3 has 15 residues. V was clipped by 0 bases and J by 8 bases, with 14 bases between them. CDR3 nucleotides: TGCGCCAGCAGCCAAGATCCCCTAGCTGGTTATGAGCAGTTCTTC. Protein product: CASSQDPLAGYEQFF.

The chain combines TRBV27 with TRBJ2-1; 9 bases agree with TRBD2. In germline, CDR1 is MNHEY, CDR2 SMNVEV (reference sequence). The junction had 8 bases not matched to a gene; V was cut back by 2 bases and J by 0 bases. The CDR3 is made up of 18 amino acids. The CDR3 loop is CASSLVLAGPLSYNEQFF. In nucleotides, the CDR3 is TGTGCCAGCAGTTTAGTTCTAGCGGGACCCCTCTCCTACAATGAGCAGTTCTTC.

J is TRBJ2-4 and V is TRBV12-3 or TRBV12-4; D remains ambiguous. The CDR3 sequence is 12 residues long. Trimming stripped 6 bases from V and 2 bases from J, with 5 bases between. The CDR3 is CASSLTKNIQYF. The DNA of the CDR3 is TGTGCCAGCAGCCTTACCAAAAACATTCAGTACTTC.

This chain joins TRBV27 and TRBJ1-5, with D possibly TRBD1 on 5 matching bases. Between the trimmed V and J ends, which lost 9 bases and 15 bases, there was a span of 30 bases. The CDR3 extends over 15 amino acids. Germline V gene lookup returns CDR1 MNHEY and CDR2 SMNVEV (reference sequence). CDR3 DNA: TGTGCCAGTAAACCGACTGGGGCACTCCGCTCAGGAGGGCATTTT. This translates into CASKPTGALRSGGHF.